Below, one TCR beta chain is given with its context. Its antigen is currently unknown. These data belong to a study of cytomegalovirus exposure and HLA in healthy donors. Whole-study findings and limits: The authors considered a cluster of highly shared sequence variants likely to be a sequencing artifact.

Donors counted as nominally healthy when sampled, yet unrecorded immune exposures were likely. From germline, CDR1 is KGHSH and CDR2 LQKENI. The CDR3 totals 15 residues. V was cut by 2 bases and J by 5 bases, with 13 bases left in between. With 60 Vbeta and 13 Jbeta primers, the PCR was carried out. Repertoires were generated with immunoSEQ multiplex PCR, while TCRdb's copy carries only in-frame clones and drops some. Of just under 250,000 clones detected, roughly 87% appear once; the ten largest clones hold around 5%. The genes are TRBV18 and TRBJ2-1, with D hard to call. Sequenced material: PBMCs. The clonotype originates from a woman between 40 and 55 years old in good health and CMV-seropositive. In DNA, the CDR3 is TGTGCCAGCTCACCAGTACCAGGCCCCAACAATGAGCAGTTCTTC. Translating gives CASSPVPGPNNEQFF. The whole variable domain, filled in from reference TRBV18 and TRBJ2-1, reads NAGVMQNPRHLVRRRGQEARLRCSPMKGHSHVYWYRQLPEEGLKFMVYLQKENIIDESGMPKERFSAEFPKEGPSILRIQQVVRGDSAAYFCASSPVPGPNNEQFFGPGTRLTVL.